This T cell receptor (beta chain) was retrieved from a study of T cell responses to AZD1222 COVID-19 vaccine. The data were produced by immunoSEQ multiplex PCR, yet TCRdb's version contains in-frame clones alone and is incomplete. The sample consists of some 79,000 clones, approximately 83% of them appearing once. The receptor was isolated from an adult who received the AZD1222 COVID-19 vaccine. The input for sequencing was peripheral blood, taken 28 days after the second AZD1222 dose.

The chain's CDR3 is CASNRQGITNYGYTF. The CDR3 coding sequence is TGTGCCAGTAACAGACAGGGTATCACTAACTATGGCTACACCTTC. This rearrangement joins TRBV19 to TRBJ1-2; TRBD1 aligns across 7 bases. This CDR3 contains 15 residues. The V and J ends lost 7 bases and 0 bases, in that order; junction bases with no gene match: 8. Per germline, CDR1 LNHDA and CDR2 SQIVND (reference sequence).